This is a list of T cell receptor beta chains from one sample in a study of cytomegalovirus exposure and HLA in healthy donors. Clones were sequenced by immunoSEQ multiplex PCR, and TCRdb holds only the in-frame ones, with some missing. This listing includes some 75,000 clones. Sample: PBMCs. These receptors came from a boy younger than 18 in good health and CMV-seronegative. Each CDR3 is given with its conserved first and last residue. The D gene is left open where the match is weak.

J gene	V gene	D gene	CDR3 protein	CDR3 DNA
TRBJ1-2	TRBV6-5	NA	CASRHDLDSRGYTF	TGTGCCAGCAGACACGATTTGGACAGCCGTGGCTACACCTTC
TRBJ2-7	TRBV5-1	NA	CASSLDGVLEYEQYF	TGCGCCAGCAGCCTCGACGGGGTTCTGGAGTACGAGCAGTACTTC
TRBJ1-5	TRBV30	NA	CAWSVGTLDQPQHF	TGTGCCTGGAGTGTGGGGACTCTGGATCAGCCCCAGCATTTT
TRBJ2-5	TRBV15	NA	CATRYGAETQYF	TGTGCCACCAGATACGGAGCAGAGACCCAGTACTTC
TRBJ2-7	TRBV19	TRBD2	CASSVAAGEYTYEQYF	TGTGCCAGCAGTGTAGCCGCGGGGGAATACACCTACGAGCAGTACTTC
TRBJ2-7	TRBV29-1	NA	CSVEGLDSSSPYEQYF	TGCAGCGTTGAAGGATTAGACTCGAGCTCCCCCTACGAGCAGTACTTC
TRBJ1-1	TRBV25-1	TRBD1	CASSVQGAGTEAFF	TGTGCCAGCAGTGTACAGGGGGCTGGGACTGAAGCTTTCTTT
TRBJ2-7	TRBV7-2	NA	CASSLVPTASSYEQYF	TGTGCCAGCAGCTTAGTCCCGACAGCAAGCTCCTACGAGCAGTACTTC
TRBJ2-5	TRBV5-6	NA	CASRNRNQETQYF	TGTGCCAGCAGGAACAGGAACCAAGAGACCCAGTACTTC
TRBJ2-2	TRBV9	TRBD1	CASSQRWTGGRTGELFF	TGTGCCAGCAGCCAACGGTGGACAGGGGGCAGGACCGGGGAGCTGTTTTTT
TRBJ2-7	TRBV6-1	NA	CTSSSGPYEQYF	TGTACCAGCTCCAGTGGCCCCTACGAGCAGTACTTC
TRBJ2-7	TRBV4-3	TRBD2	CASSQDSSGSSYEQYF	TGCGCCAGCAGCCAAGATTCAAGCGGGAGCTCCTACGAGCAGTACTTC
TRBJ1-1	TRBV18	NA	CASSPVGAQGSSTEAFF	TGTGCCAGCTCACCGGTGGGGGCTCAAGGGTCTAGCACTGAAGCTTTCTTT
TRBJ2-3	TRBV4-1	NA	CASSLSGARTDTQYF	TGCGCCAGCAGCCTGTCAGGGGCTCGCACAGATACGCAGTATTTT
TRBJ1-2	TRBV30	TRBD1	CAWSTGGYGYTF	TGTGCCTGGAGTACAGGGGGATACGGCTACACCTTC
TRBJ2-2	TRBV4-2	TRBD2	CASSQDSTTGGLAGELFF	TGTGCCAGCAGCCAAGACAGCACAACGGGAGGGCTGGCCGGGGAGCTGTTTTTT